Shown below are 32 T cell receptor beta chains from a single sample sequenced in a study of T-cell memory formation after mild COVID-19. TCRdb analysed the 5' RACE reads with MiXCR anew, one entry per CDR3 protein. In the table there are about 430,000 distinct CDR3 sequences, roughly a quarter of which are singletons. Sequencing was carried out using PBMCs or a T cell subset sorted from them (not recorded which). The receptors derive from an adult woman who had mild COVID-19 (a few samples of this study predate the infection). Cell type and time point are not known.

The chain links TRBV12-3 or TRBV12-4 to TRBJ2-2, with D hard to call. The CDR3 has 12 residues. V was cut by 7 bases and J by 1 base, with 4 bases left in between. As DNA, the CDR3 is TGTGCCAGCACCTGGAACACCGGGGAGCTGTTTTTT. Protein sequence: CASTWNTGELFF.

The J gene is TRBJ2-1, the V gene TRBV29-1; the match to TRBD1 covers 8 bases. The CDR3 sequence is 13 residues long. Germline-derived CDR1 and CDR2 are SQVTM and ANQGSEA. V was clipped by 6 bases and J by 6 bases; unmatched bases: 7. DNA of the CDR3: TGCAGCGTCCGACAGGGGTTTGGCAATGAGCAGTTCTTC. Protein: CSVRQGFGNEQFF.

The chain uses TRBV4-1 and TRBJ1-6; D not resolved. CDR3 length: 12 amino acids. The germline V and J ends were trimmed by 1 base and 12 bases, with 7 bases remaining between them. From germline, CDR1 is MGHRA and CDR2 YSYEKL. This CDR3 reads CASSQVLGPLHF. Written as DNA, the CDR3 is TGCGCCAGCAGCCAAGTTCTGGGACCCCTCCACTTT.

This clonotype has ten or more counts. At one boundary the junction diverges from the germline segment, which might be a read error. The chain has TRBV5-1 and TRBJ2-1; D may correspond to TRBD1 or TRBD2 (5 bases each). Germline values: CDR1 SGHRS, CDR2 YFSETQ. The CDR3 covers 11 residues. The CDR3 DNA sequence: TGTGCCAGCAGTCGAGGGGATGAGCAGTTCTTC. Translation gives CASSRGDEQFF.

This clonotype was counted only a few times. V and J are TRBV7-3 and TRBJ1-6; 9 bases align to TRBD1. CDR1 is SGHTA, CDR2 FQGTGA, per germline. This CDR3 has 17 amino acids. V shed 1 base and J 6 bases; nucleotides not matched to a gene: 7. The CDR3: CASSLRGRGQGNSPLHF. CDR3 nucleotides: TGTGCCAGCAGCTTAAGGGGGCGGGGACAGGGTAATTCACCCCTCCACTTT.

Only a few counts were recorded for this clonotype. One junction end disagrees with the germline gene, perhaps due to a read error. This chain uses TRBV7-6 with TRBJ2-7; 9 nucleotides match TRBD2. There are 17 residues in the CDR3. Per germline, CDR1 SGHVS and CDR2 FNYEAQ. The chain's CDR3 is CASSPQETSGRTYEQDF. Written as DNA, the CDR3 is TGTGCCAGCAGCCCCCAGGAGACTAGCGGAAGAACCTACGAGCAGGACTTC. Using reference TRBV7-6 and TRBJ2-7 for the parts outside the CDR3, the full variable domain is GAGVSQSPRYKVTKRGQDVALRCDPISGHVSLYWYRQALGQGPEFLTYFNYEAQQDKSGLPNDRFSAERPEGSISTLTIQRTEQRDSAMYRCASSPQETSGRTYEQDFGPGTRLTVT.

This clonotype was counted a few times. The chain has TRBV29-1 and TRBJ2-2; D is possibly TRBD1 (6 bases). This CDR3 is 14 amino acids long. V dropped 7 bases and J dropped 1 base, with 13 bases sitting between them. Germline lookup yields CDR1 SQVTM and CDR2 ANQGSEA. CDR3 DNA sequence: TGCAGCGCCGAACCGGGACAGAACACCGGGGAGCTGTTTTTT. Translating gives CSAEPGQNTGELFF.

This clonotype came up a few times. The V and J genes are TRBV25-1 and TRBJ2-1; D is unresolved. The ends were cut back, 3 bases at V and 4 bases at J, with 13 bases in the middle. The CDR3 is 15 residues long. Germline CDR1 reads MGHDK; CDR2 reads SYGVNS. The CDR3 DNA is TGTGCCAGCAGTGATCGGGTCATAGGATACAATGAGCAGTTCTTC. Translation gives CASSDRVIGYNEQFF.

This chain joins TRBV15 and TRBJ1-5; the D gene is possibly TRBD1 (6 bases). Germline loops: CDR1 LNHNV, CDR2 YYDKDF (reference sequence). There are 15 residues in the CDR3. The V gene lost 5 bases and the J gene lost 1 base, with 12 bases spanning the gap. CDR3 residues: CATSEDDRSNQPQHF. The DNA for the CDR3 is TGTGCCACCAGCGAAGACGACAGGAGCAATCAGCCCCAGCATTTT.

This clonotype was recorded a few times. The chain joins TRBV30 to TRBJ2-7; perhaps TRBD2 as D (5 bases). Germline V gene data show CDR1 as GTSNPN and CDR2 as SVGIG (reference sequence). With 0 bases removed from V and 2 bases from J, the gap between germline ends came to 14 bases. This CDR3 spans 15 amino acids. The CDR3 DNA follows: TGTGCCTGGAGTGTACTAGAAGGGAAGACCTACGAGCAGTACTTC. It specifies CAWSVLEGKTYEQYF.

The V gene is TRBV10-3, the J gene TRBJ1-1; a weak D match, TRBD1 (5 bases). Per the germline V gene, CDR1 is ENHRY and CDR2 is SYGVKD. CDR3 length: 14 amino acids. The V gene lost 4 bases and the J gene lost 3 bases, with 12 bases spanning the gap. CDR3 sequence (DNA): TGTGCCATCAGTGGCCAGGGTCGTCACACTGAAGCTTTCTTT. Translating gives CAISGQGRHTEAFF.

In this sample, this clonotype turned up once. The chain links TRBV3-1 to TRBJ2-1, with D tentatively TRBD1 or TRBD2 (5 bases each). Per germline, CDR1 LGHDT and CDR2 YNNKEL (reference sequence). V dropped 0 bases and J dropped 0 bases, with 21 bases sitting between them. This CDR3 is built from 20 residues. CDR3 bases: TGTGCCAGCAGCCAAGATCCCGAGGATGGGGGTCGGCCCTCCTACAATGAGCAGTTCTTC. Translated: CASSQDPEDGGRPSYNEQFF.

This clonotype has just a few counts. The V and J genes are TRBV4-1 and TRBJ1-6; D gene uncertain. Per the germline V gene, CDR1 is MGHRA and CDR2 is YSYEKL. Trimming took off 3 bases at V and 5 bases at J, with 14 bases between the two ends. This CDR3 has 16 residues. The CDR3 DNA is TGCGCCAGCAGCCATGTGCGGACCTTGGATAATTCACCCCTCCACTTT. The encoded protein is CASSHVRTLDNSPLHF.

This clonotype appeared a few times. V gene TRBV7-9 combines with J gene TRBJ2-5; weak D call: TRBD1 (7 bases). In germline, CDR1 is SEHNR, CDR2 FQNEAQ (reference sequence). The CDR3 has 14 amino acids. V dropped 4 bases and J dropped 8 bases, with 17 bases sitting between them. The CDR3 spells CASSSPTGEATQYF. CDR3 bases: TGTGCCAGCAGCTCACCTACAGGGGAGGCCACCCAGTACTTC.

This clonotype was observed a few times. The chain uses TRBV7-3 and TRBJ2-7; 8 bases are shared with TRBD2. CDR3 length: 15 amino acids. The germline gives CDR1 SGHTA, CDR2 FQGTGA. V dropped 4 bases and J dropped 5; count of bases not matched to a gene: 10. The DNA for the CDR3 is TGTGCCAGCAGCTCCACCGGGACTAGAGGTGACGAGCAGTACTTC. Its translation: CASSSTGTRGDEQYF.

The chain uses TRBV20-1 and TRBJ2-7; D is possibly TRBD1 (6 bases). This CDR3 contains 15 residues. The V gene's germline CDR1 is DFQATT and CDR2 SNEGSKA (reference sequence). Trimming removed 2 bases at V and 0 bases at J, with 14 bases between. This chain's CDR3 is CSARNRVHNSYEQYF. CDR3 nucleotides: TGCAGTGCTAGAAACAGGGTTCATAACTCCTACGAGCAGTACTTC.

The sample holds a few counts of this clonotype. The genes are TRBV7-6 and TRBJ2-3; a possible D gene is TRBD1 (6 bases). The ends were cut back, 1 base at V and 0 bases at J, with 11 bases in the middle. Germline V gene data show CDR1 as SGHVS and CDR2 as FNYEAQ. CDR3 length: 16 amino acids. The CDR3 nucleotides read TGTGCCAGCAGCTTAGGTCGAGGGACAAGCACAGATACGCAGTATTTT. Encoded protein: CASSLGRGTSTDTQYF.

This clonotype was seen a few times. V is TRBV5-1 and J is TRBJ2-2, with TRBD1 matching over 10 bases. Per germline, CDR1 SGHRS and CDR2 YFSETQ. V shed 5 bases and J 7 bases; nucleotides not matched to a gene: 8. CDR3 length equals 15 residues. In DNA, the CDR3 is TGCGCCAGCAGAGCCGGGACAGGGGACCACGGGGAGCTGTTTTTT. It translates to CASRAGTGDHGELFF. The whole variable domain, filled in from reference TRBV5-1 and TRBJ2-2, reads KAGVTQTPRYLIKTRGQQVTLSCSPISGHRSVSWYQQTPGQGLQFLFEYFSETQRNKGNFPGRFSGRQFSNSRSEMNVSTLELGDSALYLCASRAGTGDHGELFFGEGSRLTVL.

The rearrangement uses TRBV12-3 or TRBV12-4 and TRBJ1-1; 9 bases line up with TRBD1. This CDR3 contains 15 residues. With 6 bases clipped from V and 6 bases from J, the junction kept 11 bases outside the gene matches. CDR3 DNA sequence: TGTGCCAGCAGGCGGACAGGGGTCTCGGGAGCTGAAGCTTTCTTT. Translation gives CASRRTGVSGAEAFF.

The chain employs TRBV7-6 and TRBJ2-7; 10 bases align to TRBD2. The CDR3 is 15 amino acids. Germline V gene sequence: CDR1 SGHVS, CDR2 FNYEAQ. The V segment lost 5 bases and the J segment 2 bases; nucleotides outside the gene matches: 6. In nucleotides, the CDR3 is TGTGCCAGCAGCCTCGATACTAGCGGGACCTACGAGCAGTACTTC. Amino acid sequence: CASSLDTSGTYEQYF.

The chain couples TRBV7-2 to TRBJ2-2; a weak D match, TRBD1 (6 bases). V was pared by 6 bases and J by 3 bases, with 8 bases between. CDR1 SGHTA and CDR2 FQGNSA come from the germline V gene. CDR3 length: 13 amino acids. The DNA for the CDR3 is TGTGCCAGCAGGCGGACAGACACCGGGGAGCTGTTTTTT. This encodes CASRRTDTGELFF.

This clonotype has only a few counts. V and J are TRBV6-5 and TRBJ2-1; TRBD2 matches 7 bases. This CDR3 is 16 amino acids long. Germline trimming cut 2 bases from V and 7 bases from J; bases unmatched to any gene: 11. Germline assignment: CDR1 MNHEY and CDR2 SVGAGI. The DNA of the CDR3 is TGTGCCAGCAGTTACACCGCGCGGGAGCTGGATAATGAGCAGTTCTTC. Amino acids: CASSYTARELDNEQFF.

This clonotype has a count of ten or more. CDR3 amino acids: CASSPGTGLQETQYF. CDR3 sequence (DNA): TGTGCCAGCAGCCCTGGGACAGGCCTCCAAGAGACCCAGTACTTC. This chain joins TRBV7-9 and TRBJ2-5, with 8 nucleotides matching TRBD1. Germline-derived CDR1 and CDR2 are SEHNR and FQNEAQ (reference sequence). With 5 bases clipped from V and 1 base from J, the junction kept 6 bases outside the gene matches. This CDR3 region has 15 residues.

J is TRBJ2-1 and V is TRBV24-1, with 11 bases aligning to TRBD2. The length of the CDR3 is 16 residues. V shed 3 bases, J shed 3 bases, and the junction held 3 bases outside the gene matches. Germline lookup yields CDR1 KGHDR and CDR2 SFDVKD. The CDR3: CATSDRTSGYYNEQFF. The CDR3 bases are TGTGCCACCAGTGATAGGACTAGCGGGTACTACAATGAGCAGTTCTTC.

The V call is TRBV24-1, the J call TRBJ2-2; 9 bases map to TRBD1. Germline lookup yields CDR1 KGHDR and CDR2 SFDVKD. The ends lost 4 bases at V and 3 bases at J; junction bases unmatched: 8. This CDR3 has 17 amino acids. The CDR3 nucleotides are TGTGCCACCAGTGAACCGGACAGGGGCCGGGACACCGGGGAGCTGTTTTTT. Residues: CATSEPDRGRDTGELFF.

J is TRBJ2-5 and V is TRBV9; possible D gene TRBD1, 6 bases. CDR1 SGDLS and CDR2 YYNGEE come from the germline V gene. V gave up 3 bases and J gave up 7 bases, with 10 bases separating them. CDR3 length: 12 residues. The CDR3 protein is CASSDSRGTQYF. The DNA of the CDR3 is TGTGCCAGCAGCGATTCCAGGGGGACCCAGTACTTC.

This clonotype has more than one count but fewer than ten. This rearrangement joins TRBV12-3 or TRBV12-4 to TRBJ2-5, with D unresolved. This CDR3 is 15 amino acids long. Trimming removed 7 bases from V and 1 base from J, with 16 bases in between. The CDR3 sequence: CASTNHNYPQETQYF. The CDR3 DNA sequence: TGTGCCAGCACTAACCATAACTACCCCCAAGAGACCCAGTACTTC.

This chain connects TRBV20-1 to TRBJ1-2; no reliable D call. The CDR3 has 14 residues. Germline V gene sequence: CDR1 DFQATT, CDR2 SNEGSKA (reference sequence). Trimming pared 1 base from V and 8 bases from J, leaving 17 bases between. The DNA of the CDR3 is TGCAGTGCTAGAGTCGCAGGTGTAGGATCCGGCTACACCTTC. This codes for CSARVAGVGSGYTF.

This clonotype appeared a few times. The chain couples TRBV5-1 to TRBJ2-7, with D tentatively TRBD1 or TRBD2 (5 bases each). Germline V CDR1 and CDR2: SGHRS, YFSETQ. This CDR3 is built from 16 residues. Trimming removed 4 bases at V and 3 bases at J, with 20 bases between. CDR3 amino acids: CASSLGAGVSGYEQYF. DNA of the CDR3: TGCGCCAGCAGCCTAGGGGCCGGGGTATCTGGCTACGAGCAGTACTTC.

The chain combines TRBV5-1 with TRBJ2-7; 8 bases are shared with TRBD2. The germline gives CDR1 SGHRS, CDR2 YFSETQ. The V and J ends lost 4 bases and 7 bases, in that order; junction bases with no gene match: 13. There are 15 residues in the CDR3. The CDR3: CASSQKAGEYREQYF. The DNA for the CDR3 is TGCGCCAGCAGCCAAAAAGCGGGGGAGTATAGAGAGCAGTACTTC.

V gene TRBV4-3 combines with J gene TRBJ1-1; a possible D gene is TRBD1 (5 bases). Germline CDR1 LGHNA, CDR2 YSLEER. The CDR3 has 13 residues. Between the trimmed V and J ends, which lost 3 bases and 5 bases, there was a span of 10 bases. The CDR3 loop reads CASSQSGVTEAFF. DNA of the CDR3: TGCGCCAGCAGCCAGTCGGGGGTGACTGAAGCTTTCTTT.

This chain uses TRBV20-1 with TRBJ2-1; D may correspond to TRBD1 or TRBD2 (5 bases each). Trimming stripped 6 bases from V and 6 bases from J, with 15 bases between. Germline assignment: CDR1 DFQATT and CDR2 SNEGSKA (reference sequence). The CDR3 is 13 amino acids. CDR3 DNA sequence: TGCAGTGCGGCTGGGACCGTAATCAATGAGCAGTTCTTC. Encoded protein: CSAAGTVINEQFF.